This T cell receptor beta chain appears in the sequencing data of a study of blood T cell repertoires in COVID-19. Study summary: The United States, Italy and Spain supplied acute and convalescent COVID-19 samples.

Seattle researchers signed up patients amid active infection and tracked them longitudinally. Profiling relied on immunoSEQ multiplex PCR, and the TCRdb table lists in-frame clones only, not all of them. This table holds about 56,000 clones, about 91% found once. Trimming took 7 bases from V and 3 from J, leaving 18 bases between them. CDR1 is MNHEY and CDR2 is SVGAGI in the germline V gene. The CDR3 consists of 15 residues. The rearrangement links TRBV6-5 to TRBJ1-1, with D possibly TRBD1 on 6 matching bases. The sequenced sample was peripheral blood. This receptor was identified in a woman aged 55-70 years with COVID-19, enrolled during active disease. This chain's CDR3 is CASTEIRGRDTEAFF. CDR3 sequence (DNA): TGTGCCAGCACCGAAATTAGGGGGAGGGACACTGAAGCTTTCTTT.